The 21 T cell receptor beta chains presented below share a single source sample, sequenced in a study of T-cell reconstitution after alpha-beta-depleted transplantation in children. Molecular barcoding with unique molecular identifiers was used for the TCRbeta library. TCRdb reprocessed the PCR reads via MiXCR and lists one record per CDR3 protein. The data contain 85,000 to 120,000 distinct CDR3 sequences, 4.5% to 7.5% of them singletons. Sequencing used PBMCs, mostly from graft donor cells, obtained 60 days after TCRalphabeta/CD19-depleted stem cell transplant. These receptors came from a female patient aged 2-15 years who had a stem cell transplant for Fanconi anemia, so the T cells may come from the graft donor.

This clonotype has a handful of counts. This chain links TRBV12-3 or TRBV12-4 with TRBJ2-2, with 8 bases lining up with TRBD2. The J segment lost 4 bases and the V segment lost 2 bases, leaving 12 bases of the junction unmatched. The CDR3 extends over 18 amino acids. The DNA of the CDR3 is TGTGCCAGCAGTTTACGATTAGCGGGGACGCGAGCCACCGGGGAGCTGTTTTTT. Translating gives CASSLRLAGTRATGELFF.

This chain joins TRBV7-3 and TRBJ1-2; no definite D call. The CDR3 contains 13 residues. Deletions cut 3 bases from V and 0 bases from J, with 5 bases between. Germline V gives CDR1 SGHTA, CDR2 FQGTGA. The CDR3 reads CASSLDPNYGYTF. CDR3 DNA sequence: TGTGCCAGCAGCTTGGACCCTAACTATGGCTACACCTTC.

Ten or more counts support this clonotype. This rearrangement joins TRBV12-3 or TRBV12-4 to TRBJ2-5; unclear D gene. CDR3 length equals 13 residues. Trimming took 4 bases from V and 5 from J, leaving 11 bases between them. The CDR3 region has the DNA TGTGCCAGCAGTTGGGCCGGCCGGGAGACCCAGTACTTC. This sequence encodes CASSWAGRETQYF.

This clonotype was detected ten times or more. This sequence joins TRBV20-1 and TRBJ1-4, with D unresolved. Germline loops: CDR1 DFQATT, CDR2 SNEGSKA (reference sequence). V lost 2 bases and J lost 8, with 15 bases in between. The CDR3 extends over 14 amino acids. In nucleotides, the CDR3 is TGCAGTGCTAGAACGGGTCCCCGTATAGAAAAACTGTTTTTT. This encodes CSARTGPRIEKLFF.

This clonotype was recorded at least ten times. The rearrangement joins TRBV10-2 to TRBJ2-2; 8 nucleotides line up with TRBD1. Germline assignment: CDR1 WSHSY and CDR2 SAAADI. V lost 6 bases and J lost 6; bases outside the gene matches: 3. The CDR3 is 13 amino acids. CDR3 DNA sequence: TGCGCCAGCAGGAGACAGGGGCCCGGGGAGCTGTTTTTT. Encoded protein: CASRRQGPGELFF.

The gene calls are TRBV28 and TRBJ1-2; the D is unclear. The CDR3 is 14 residues long. V dropped 3 bases and J dropped 4 bases, with 12 bases sitting between them. Germline V gene sequence: CDR1 MDHEN, CDR2 SYDVKM. The CDR3 loop reads CASSFPTSAYGYTF. The DNA for the CDR3 is TGTGCCAGCAGTTTCCCCACATCCGCCTATGGCTACACCTTC.

This clonotype was observed at least ten times. The chain couples TRBV20-1 to TRBJ2-3, with D unresolved. This CDR3 has 15 amino acids. Germline-derived CDR1 and CDR2 are DFQATT and SNEGSKA (reference sequence). Trimming took 0 bases from V and 0 from J, leaving 10 bases between them. Here the CDR3 DNA reads TGCAGTGCTAGAGATCCCCGGACCAGCACAGATACGCAGTATTTT. Protein: CSARDPRTSTDTQYF.

This clonotype was recorded at least ten times. The V call is TRBV27, the J call TRBJ2-1; maybe TRBD2 (5 bases). Per the germline V gene, CDR1 is MNHEY and CDR2 is SMNVEV (reference sequence). This CDR3 has 14 residues. V was clipped by 1 base and J by 6 bases, with 10 bases between them. The CDR3 protein is CASSLWPGGNEQFF. The CDR3 DNA follows: TGTGCCAGCAGTTTATGGCCCGGAGGCAATGAGCAGTTCTTC.

This clonotype was observed at least ten times. This chain uses TRBV19 with TRBJ1-5; D uncertain. The V end was cut by 6 bases, the J end by 2 bases, with 14 bases between. Germline V gene data show CDR1 as LNHDA and CDR2 as SQIVND (reference sequence). This CDR3 has 15 amino acids. The CDR3 coding sequence is TGTGCCAGTAGGACACGACGGGCGGGCAATCAGCCCCAGCATTTT. Protein product: CASRTRRAGNQPQHF.

Ten or more counts support this clonotype. The genes are TRBV10-3 and TRBJ2-2; D gene uncertain. V dropped 4 bases and J dropped 3 bases, with 3 bases sitting between them. The CDR3 runs to 12 residues. CDR1 is ENHRY, CDR2 SYGVKD, per germline. This CDR3 is CAISVHTGELFF. In DNA, the CDR3 is TGTGCCATCAGTGTCCACACCGGGGAGCTGTTTTTT.

This clonotype has only a few counts. This chain connects TRBV2 to TRBJ2-2; a possible D gene is TRBD1 (6 bases). V was trimmed by 8 bases and J by 4 bases, leaving 11 bases between them. Germline V lookup: CDR1 SNHLY, CDR2 FYNNEI. CDR3 size: 13 residues. CDR3 protein: CASWRTATGELFF. CDR3 coding DNA: TGTGCCAGCTGGCGGACAGCCACCGGGGAGCTGTTTTTT.

This clonotype was detected ten times or more. The chain recombines TRBV6-2 or TRBV6-3 with TRBJ2-3; 14 bases align to TRBD2. Germline V gene data show CDR1 as MNHEY and CDR2 as SVGEGT. The CDR3 runs to 16 residues. J gave up 6 bases and V 2 bases, and 4 bases lay outside the gene matches. The CDR3 DNA sequence: TGTGCCAGCAGTTACGGGACTAGCGGGAGCTCGGATACGCAGTATTTT. This codes for CASSYGTSGSSDTQYF.

This clonotype came up a few times. The chain joins TRBV20-1 to TRBJ2-1; unclear D gene. Looked up from germline, CDR1 is DFQATT and CDR2 is SNEGSKA (reference sequence). The CDR3 covers 12 residues. Trimming left V 2 bases short and J 7 bases short, with 9 bases between. CDR3 amino acids: CSARPPLNEQFF. CDR3 nucleotides: TGCAGTGCTAGACCCCCCTTGAATGAGCAGTTCTTC.

This clonotype occurred a few times. This chain joins TRBV4-1 and TRBJ2-7; TRBD2 aligns across 16 bases. This CDR3 contains 19 residues. The V gene's germline CDR1 is MGHRA and CDR2 YSYEKL. Unmatched junction bases numbered 14, after V lost 4 bases and J lost 5 bases. The CDR3 DNA reads TGCGCCAGCAGCCTGCACTATTACCCCGGGACTAGCGGGAGGGACGAGCAGTACTTC. As protein: CASSLHYYPGTSGRDEQYF.

This chain uses TRBV30 with TRBJ1-5, with D possibly matching TRBD1 (5 bases). Germline V gives CDR1 GTSNPN, CDR2 SVGIG (reference sequence). The V end was cut by 2 bases, the J end by 4 bases, with 9 bases between. CDR3 length equals 13 residues. The CDR3 DNA is TGTGCCTGGAGTCAAGGGGTGAATCAGCCCCAGCATTTT. This sequence encodes CAWSQGVNQPQHF.

The rearrangement uses TRBV3-1 and TRBJ2-3, with 15 bases aligning to TRBD2. V lost 10 bases, J lost 0 bases, and 8 bases stayed unmatched. The V gene's germline CDR1 is LGHDT and CDR2 YNNKEL (reference sequence). CDR3 length: 17 residues. The chain's CDR3 is CATCRTSGRASTDTQYF. As DNA, the CDR3 is TGTGCCACCTGCCGGACTAGCGGGAGGGCAAGCACAGATACGCAGTATTTT.

This rearrangement joins TRBV27 to TRBJ2-6; D is unclear. The CDR3 extends over 18 amino acids. Germline loops: CDR1 MNHEY, CDR2 SMNVEV (reference sequence). Trimming removed 2 bases from V and 0 bases from J, with 14 bases in between. In DNA form, the CDR3 reads TGTGCCAGCAGTTTAGAGTGGGCGGAATTCTCTGGGGCCAACGTCCTGACTTTC. It encodes CASSLEWAEFSGANVLTF.

This clonotype has at least ten counts. This chain uses TRBV30 with TRBJ2-4; D is unresolved. This CDR3 comprises 15 residues. Germline V CDR1 and CDR2: GTSNPN, SVGIG (reference sequence). CDR3 bases: TGTGGGGTTGAAGAACCCGGGCGGCACAAAAACATTCAGTACTTC. It codes for CGVEEPGRHKNIQYF. Complete variable domain (other parts from reference TRBV30 and TRBJ2-4): SQTIHQWPATLVQPVGSPLSLECTVEGTSNPNLYWYRQAAGRGLQLLFYSVGIGQISSEVPQNLSASRPQDRQFILSSKKLLLSDSGFYLCGVEEPGRHKNIQYFGAGTRLSVL.

J is TRBJ2-3 and V is TRBV7-3; TRBD1 agrees at 8 bases. CDR3 length: 15 residues. V was clipped by 6 bases and J by 3 bases; unmatched bases: 8. CDR1 is SGHTA, CDR2 FQGTGA, per germline. The CDR3 nucleotides are TGTGCCAGCAGTGCCGGACAGGGAGGTACAGATACGCAGTATTTT. It translates to CASSAGQGGTDTQYF.

The sample holds many counts of this clonotype. The J gene is TRBJ2-5, the V gene TRBV3-1, with D uncertain. The germline V gene encodes CDR1 LGHDT and CDR2 YNNKEL (reference sequence). The CDR3 totals 13 residues. V shed 2 bases and J shed 4 bases, with 8 bases lying between them. In DNA, the CDR3 is TGTGCCAGCAGCCAAAGCCGGACAGAGACCCAGTACTTC. Translated: CASSQSRTETQYF.

This clonotype was recorded a few times. V is TRBV5-5 and J is TRBJ1-3; 8 bases line up with TRBD1. The J segment lost 4 bases and the V segment lost 4 bases, leaving 10 bases of the junction unmatched. The V gene's germline CDR1 is SGHKS and CDR2 YYEKEE (reference sequence). The CDR3 is 16 amino acids. In DNA form, the CDR3 reads TGTGCCAGCAGCGGGAACAGGGGGTCAACGGGAAACACCATATATTTT. The encoded protein is CASSGNRGSTGNTIYF.